A selection of T cell receptor beta chains follows, all from one sample in a study of chemoradiotherapy in HPV16-positive cancers. The assay was immunoSEQ multiplex PCR, and TCRdb's table has in-frame clones only and misses some. In the table there are around 25,000 clones, roughly nine tenths of which are singletons. The input for sequencing was blood, taken from a patient who underwent chemoradiotherapy. These receptors came from a human donor with HPV-associated anogenital cancer. CDR3s include the opening cysteine and the closing phenylalanine or tryptophan. D genes are given only for firm matches. Where a row states a size, it is once, few, many or the class of an expanded clone; other rows omit it.

d_call: -; cdr3_length: 15; v_call: TRBV7-3; clone_size: once; j_call: TRBJ1-2; cdr3_nt: TGTGCCAGCAGCTCCCCGGAGCGGGGGCTAGGTGGCTACACCTTC; cdr3_aa: CASSSPERGLGGYTF
d_call: TRBD2; cdr3_length: 14; v_call: TRBV11-2; clone_size: -; j_call: TRBJ2-7; cdr3_nt: TGTGCCAGCAGCTTAGTCGCGGGAGCCTACGAGCAGTACTTC; cdr3_aa: CASSLVAGAYEQYF
d_call: TRBD2; cdr3_length: 12; v_call: TRBV27; clone_size: -; j_call: TRBJ2-7; cdr3_nt: TGTGCCAGTTCCCTCGGGGGGGGCGAGCAGTACTTC; cdr3_aa: CASSLGGGEQYF
d_call: -; cdr3_length: 14; v_call: TRBV7-9; clone_size: -; j_call: TRBJ2-3; cdr3_nt: TGTGCCAGCAGCTTAGACAGGGCGACAGATACGCAGTATTTT; cdr3_aa: CASSLDRATDTQYF
d_call: -; cdr3_length: 13; v_call: TRBV29-1; clone_size: -; j_call: TRBJ1-2; cdr3_nt: TGCAGCGTTGGTACAGTCCGGGACTATGGCTACACCTTC; cdr3_aa: CSVGTVRDYGYTF
d_call: -; cdr3_length: 14; v_call: TRBV7-2; clone_size: -; j_call: TRBJ1-2; cdr3_nt: TGTGCCAGCAGCCCCCGGACGGTAAACTATGGCTACACCTTC; cdr3_aa: CASSPRTVNYGYTF
d_call: TRBD2; cdr3_length: 16; v_call: TRBV6-5; clone_size: -; j_call: TRBJ2-3; cdr3_nt: TGTGCCAGCAGTTACTCGAATACGCGGGGGGGGGATACGCAGTATTTT; cdr3_aa: CASSYSNTRGGDTQYF
d_call: -; cdr3_length: 14; v_call: TRBV10-3; clone_size: -; j_call: TRBJ2-2; cdr3_nt: TGTGTCATCAGGGCGGCAGCGAACACCGGGGAGCTGTTTTTT; cdr3_aa: CVIRAAANTGELFF
d_call: TRBD1; cdr3_length: 13; v_call: TRBV27; clone_size: -; j_call: TRBJ2-7; cdr3_nt: TGTGCCAGCAGACAACCAGGGGGCTGGGAGCAGTACTTC; cdr3_aa: CASRQPGGWEQYF
d_call: -; cdr3_length: 13; v_call: TRBV6-5; clone_size: -; j_call: TRBJ2-5; cdr3_nt: TGTGCCAGCAGTTACCGGGGACGGGAGACCCAGTACTTC; cdr3_aa: CASSYRGRETQYF
d_call: TRBD1; cdr3_length: 13; v_call: TRBV29-1; clone_size: -; j_call: TRBJ1-1; cdr3_nt: TGCAGCGTTATGGGACAGGGGAACACTGAAGCTTTCTTT; cdr3_aa: CSVMGQGNTEAFF
d_call: -; cdr3_length: 15; v_call: TRBV6-5; clone_size: -; j_call: TRBJ2-7; cdr3_nt: TGTGCCAGCAGTTACAAACAGGGAGGCGTGTACGAGCAGTACTTC; cdr3_aa: CASSYKQGGVYEQYF
d_call: TRBD1; cdr3_length: 16; v_call: TRBV11-2; clone_size: -; j_call: TRBJ2-3; cdr3_nt: TGTGCCAGCACCCTGGTGGGGACAGAGTATACAGATACGCAGTATTTT; cdr3_aa: CASTLVGTEYTDTQYF
d_call: TRBD2; cdr3_length: 16; v_call: TRBV4-2; clone_size: -; j_call: TRBJ2-1; cdr3_nt: TGTGCCAGCAGCCATCTGACTAGCGGGATCTACAATGAGCAGTTCTTC; cdr3_aa: CASSHLTSGIYNEQFF
d_call: -; cdr3_length: 15; v_call: TRBV7-9; clone_size: -; j_call: TRBJ1-1; cdr3_nt: TGCGCCAGCAGCCAAGACTCAGGAGGATACACTGAAGCTTTCTTT; cdr3_aa: CASSQDSGGYTEAFF
d_call: -; cdr3_length: 10; v_call: TRBV28; clone_size: -; j_call: TRBJ1-4; cdr3_nt: TGTGCCAGCAGTGATGAAAAACTGTTTTTT; cdr3_aa: CASSDEKLFF
d_call: -; cdr3_length: 11; v_call: TRBV2; clone_size: -; j_call: TRBJ1-1; cdr3_nt: TGTGCCAGCGACCCGGGCACTGAAGCTTTCTTT; cdr3_aa: CASDPGTEAFF
d_call: TRBD1; cdr3_length: 12; v_call: TRBV29-1; clone_size: -; j_call: TRBJ1-4; cdr3_nt: TGCAGCGCCCGGGACAGCGAAGAAAAACTGTTTTTT; cdr3_aa: CSARDSEEKLFF
d_call: TRBD1; cdr3_length: 14; v_call: TRBV5-8; clone_size: -; j_call: TRBJ1-5; cdr3_nt: TGTGCTGACCCGGGACAGGGTAAAAATCAGCCCCAGCATTTT; cdr3_aa: CADPGQGKNQPQHF
d_call: -; cdr3_length: 15; v_call: TRBV5-4; clone_size: -; j_call: TRBJ2-7; cdr3_nt: TGTGCCAGCAGCTTGGGAACAGGGAGTTCTTACGAGCAGTACTTC; cdr3_aa: CASSLGTGSSYEQYF
d_call: -; cdr3_length: 13; v_call: TRBV5-1; clone_size: -; j_call: TRBJ2-5; cdr3_nt: TGCGCCAGCCGGTTTGAGGGGGGAGAGACCCAGTACTTC; cdr3_aa: CASRFEGGETQYF
d_call: TRBD1; cdr3_length: 15; v_call: TRBV7-2; clone_size: -; j_call: TRBJ2-1; cdr3_nt: TGTGCCAGCAGCGGACGACAGGGCCCCTACAATGAGCAGTTCTTC; cdr3_aa: CASSGRQGPYNEQFF
d_call: TRBD2; cdr3_length: 14; v_call: TRBV18; clone_size: -; j_call: TRBJ2-5; cdr3_nt: TGTGCCAGCTCACCACCGGGGGGGATCGAGACCCAGTACTTC; cdr3_aa: CASSPPGGIETQYF
d_call: -; cdr3_length: 13; v_call: TRBV7-9; clone_size: -; j_call: TRBJ2-1; cdr3_nt: TGTGCCAGCAGCCGGCGGTTGGGCAATGAGCAGTTCTTC; cdr3_aa: CASSRRLGNEQFF
d_call: -; cdr3_length: 15; v_call: TRBV29-1; clone_size: -; j_call: TRBJ2-6; cdr3_nt: TGCAGCGTTGAATTACGGGTGGCTGGGGCCAACGTCCTGACTTTC; cdr3_aa: CSVELRVAGANVLTF
d_call: -; cdr3_length: 14; v_call: TRBV5-6; clone_size: -; j_call: TRBJ2-5; cdr3_nt: TGTGCCAGCAGCCCCCCGCCCCCCAGGGAGACCCAGTACTTC; cdr3_aa: CASSPPPPRETQYF
d_call: -; cdr3_length: 13; v_call: TRBV7-2; clone_size: -; j_call: TRBJ2-1; cdr3_nt: TGTGCCAGCAGCTCGACTGGTGGCAATGAGCAGTTCTTC; cdr3_aa: CASSSTGGNEQFF
d_call: -; cdr3_length: 15; v_call: TRBV28; clone_size: -; j_call: TRBJ2-7; cdr3_nt: TGTGCCAGCATGGGGGGAGTAGGGATTCTCTACGAGCAGTACTTC; cdr3_aa: CASMGGVGILYEQYF
d_call: TRBD1; cdr3_length: 12; v_call: TRBV30; clone_size: -; j_call: TRBJ2-1; cdr3_nt: TGTGCCTGGAGCCGGGACAGTGATGAGCAGTTCTTC; cdr3_aa: CAWSRDSDEQFF
d_call: TRBD1; cdr3_length: 16; v_call: TRBV28; clone_size: -; j_call: TRBJ1-6; cdr3_nt: TGTGCCAGCAGCACCGGAAGACAGGGTATGCATTCACCCCTCCACTTT; cdr3_aa: CASSTGRQGMHSPLHF
d_call: -; cdr3_length: 14; v_call: TRBV28; clone_size: few; j_call: TRBJ1-2; cdr3_nt: TGTGCCAGCACCCGTGGGGGGGCGAACTATGGCTACACCTTC; cdr3_aa: CASTRGGANYGYTF
d_call: -; cdr3_length: 14; v_call: TRBV7-2; clone_size: few; j_call: TRBJ1-1; cdr3_nt: TGTGCCAGCAGCCCGAAACAGGGGAACACTGAAGCTTTCTTT; cdr3_aa: CASSPKQGNTEAFF
d_call: TRBD1; cdr3_length: 13; v_call: TRBV29-1; clone_size: -; j_call: TRBJ1-2; cdr3_nt: TGCAGCGTTGAAGAAGGGACAGGGTTCGGCTACACCTTC; cdr3_aa: CSVEEGTGFGYTF
d_call: TRBD2; cdr3_length: 12; v_call: TRBV5-1; clone_size: -; j_call: TRBJ2-7; cdr3_nt: TGCGCCAGCAGTCTAGCGGGGGCTGAGCAGTACTTC; cdr3_aa: CASSLAGAEQYF
d_call: -; cdr3_length: 14; v_call: TRBV19; clone_size: -; j_call: TRBJ2-5; cdr3_nt: TGTGCCAGTAGTATCCGGGACGGAGAAGAGACCCAGTACTTC; cdr3_aa: CASSIRDGEETQYF
d_call: -; cdr3_length: 11; v_call: TRBV7-9; clone_size: few; j_call: TRBJ2-7; cdr3_nt: TGTGCCAGCAGCCCGGGACGCGAGCAGTACTTC; cdr3_aa: CASSPGREQYF
d_call: -; cdr3_length: 15; v_call: TRBV15; clone_size: -; j_call: TRBJ1-3; cdr3_nt: TGTGCCACCAGCAGAGTTCGGGGACCTGGAAACACCATATATTTT; cdr3_aa: CATSRVRGPGNTIYF
d_call: -; cdr3_length: 14; v_call: TRBV11-2; clone_size: -; j_call: TRBJ2-3; cdr3_nt: TGTGCCAGCAGCCTCGGTCGGAGCACAGATACGCAGTATTTT; cdr3_aa: CASSLGRSTDTQYF
d_call: TRBD1; cdr3_length: 16; v_call: TRBV10-3; clone_size: -; j_call: TRBJ2-2; cdr3_nt: TGTGCCATCAAAGTAGACAGGGGGCCACTCACCGGGGAGCTGTTTTTT; cdr3_aa: CAIKVDRGPLTGELFF
d_call: -; cdr3_length: 15; v_call: TRBV11-3; clone_size: -; j_call: TRBJ2-3; cdr3_nt: TGTGCCAGCAGCTCAGGACTCGAACGCACAGATACGCAGTATTTT; cdr3_aa: CASSSGLERTDTQYF
d_call: TRBD1; cdr3_length: 16; v_call: TRBV5-1; clone_size: once; j_call: TRBJ2-5; cdr3_nt: TGCGCCAGCAGCCGAGGTGGACAGGGGAACCAAGAGACCCAGTACTTC; cdr3_aa: CASSRGGQGNQETQYF
d_call: -; cdr3_length: 13; v_call: TRBV27; clone_size: -; j_call: TRBJ1-2; cdr3_nt: TGTGCCAGCAGTCTCTCCGCTGACACTGGCTACACCTTC; cdr3_aa: CASSLSADTGYTF
d_call: -; cdr3_length: 14; v_call: TRBV5-1; clone_size: -; j_call: TRBJ1-4; cdr3_nt: TGCGCCAGCAGCTTGGAGGTCCAGAATGAAAAACTGTTTTTT; cdr3_aa: CASSLEVQNEKLFF
d_call: -; cdr3_length: 14; v_call: TRBV11-2; clone_size: -; j_call: TRBJ2-7; cdr3_nt: TGTGCCAGCAGCGTGGGACACTACTCCTACGAGCAGTACTTC; cdr3_aa: CASSVGHYSYEQYF
d_call: -; cdr3_length: 15; v_call: TRBV4-1; clone_size: -; j_call: TRBJ2-3; cdr3_nt: TGCGCCAGCAGCACGGAGGGGAGGGGGGGAGATACGCAGTATTTT; cdr3_aa: CASSTEGRGGDTQYF
d_call: TRBD2; cdr3_length: 15; v_call: TRBV7-8; clone_size: -; j_call: TRBJ2-1; cdr3_nt: TGTGCCAGCAGCCGGAGGGTAGCGGGAGGGGATGAGCAGTTCTTC; cdr3_aa: CASSRRVAGGDEQFF
d_call: -; cdr3_length: 13; v_call: TRBV6-5; clone_size: -; j_call: TRBJ1-1; cdr3_nt: TGTGCCAGCAGTTACGGTAGGAACACTGAAGCTTTCTTT; cdr3_aa: CASSYGRNTEAFF
d_call: -; cdr3_length: 14; v_call: TRBV19; clone_size: -; j_call: TRBJ1-5; cdr3_nt: TGTGCCAGTAGTATTACGGGGTCCAATCAGCCCCAGCATTTT; cdr3_aa: CASSITGSNQPQHF
d_call: TRBD2; cdr3_length: 16; v_call: TRBV4-1; clone_size: -; j_call: TRBJ2-7; cdr3_nt: TGCGCCAGCAGCCAAGGGGCTAGCGGGAAGTCCTACGAGCAGTACTTC; cdr3_aa: CASSQGASGKSYEQYF
d_call: TRBD2; cdr3_length: 12; v_call: TRBV2; clone_size: large; j_call: TRBJ2-7; cdr3_nt: TGTGCCAGCGGCGGGAGGACCTACGAGCAGTACTTC; cdr3_aa: CASGGRTYEQYF
d_call: -; cdr3_length: 14; v_call: TRBV28; clone_size: -; j_call: TRBJ1-2; cdr3_nt: TGTGCCAGCAGGAGGGGGGGCAGGGACTATGGCTACACCTTC; cdr3_aa: CASRRGGRDYGYTF
d_call: -; cdr3_length: 14; v_call: TRBV27; clone_size: -; j_call: TRBJ2-3; cdr3_nt: TGTGCCAGCAGTTTAGGACGCTTGACAGATACGCAGTATTTT; cdr3_aa: CASSLGRLTDTQYF
d_call: -; cdr3_length: 13; v_call: TRBV28; clone_size: -; j_call: TRBJ1-4; cdr3_nt: TGTGCCAGCAGCAGGACAACTAATGAAAAACTGTTTTTT; cdr3_aa: CASSRTTNEKLFF
d_call: -; cdr3_length: 14; v_call: TRBV5-1; clone_size: -; j_call: TRBJ2-1; cdr3_nt: TGCGCCAGCAGCCTACGGACCCTTCCGAATGAGCAGTTCTTC; cdr3_aa: CASSLRTLPNEQFF
d_call: -; cdr3_length: 14; v_call: TRBV19; clone_size: once; j_call: TRBJ1-5; cdr3_nt: TGTGCCACCTCCCAACAAAGTCGCAATCAGCCCCAGCATTTT; cdr3_aa: CATSQQSRNQPQHF
d_call: -; cdr3_length: 15; v_call: TRBV28; clone_size: -; j_call: TRBJ2-7; cdr3_nt: TGTGCCAGCAGTTTCGCACGGGATTGGGGCTACGAGCAGTACTTC; cdr3_aa: CASSFARDWGYEQYF